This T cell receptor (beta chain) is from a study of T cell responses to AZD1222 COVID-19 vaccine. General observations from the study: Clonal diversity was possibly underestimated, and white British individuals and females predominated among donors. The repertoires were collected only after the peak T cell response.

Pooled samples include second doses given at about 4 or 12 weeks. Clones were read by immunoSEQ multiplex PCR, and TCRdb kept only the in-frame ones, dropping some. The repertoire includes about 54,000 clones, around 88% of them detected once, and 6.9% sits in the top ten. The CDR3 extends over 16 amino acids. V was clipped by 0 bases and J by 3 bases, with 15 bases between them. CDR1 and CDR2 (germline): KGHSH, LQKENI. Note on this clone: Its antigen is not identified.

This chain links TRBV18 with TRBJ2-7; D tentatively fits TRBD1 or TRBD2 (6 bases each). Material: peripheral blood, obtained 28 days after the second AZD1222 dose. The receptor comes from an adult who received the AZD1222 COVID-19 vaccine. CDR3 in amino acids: CASSPPGGQSYYEQYF. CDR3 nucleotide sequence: TGTGCCAGCTCACCACCCGGGGGACAATCATACTACGAGCAGTACTTC.